The next 10 T cell receptor beta chains were all read from a single sample in a study of glioma-infiltrating T cells. Amplification of TCR alpha and beta CDR3 regions from RNA used iRepertoire nested multiplex PCR. TCRdb re-analysed the multiplex PCR reads in MiXCR, keeping a single row per CDR3 protein. Counted here are around 43,000 distinct CDR3 sequences, about 22% occurring once; the ten biggest clones make up 5% to 6.5%. The specimen was glioma tissue, nonneoplastic brain tissue, or PBMCs (not recorded which). These receptor sequences come from a human donor with low-grade glioma or glioblastoma, undergoing nonglioma brain surgery, or in good health (not recorded which).

This clonotype occurred many times. The rearrangement joins TRBV20-1 to TRBJ2-7, with 9 bases identical to TRBD2. Germline CDR1 reads DFQATT; CDR2 reads SNEGSKA (reference sequence). After removal of 3 bases from V and 6 bases from J, the junction contained 12 bases not matched to a gene. The CDR3 spans 15 residues. CDR3 nucleotides: TGCAGTGCTAGGGCGGGGGGGGGAGGGATACTCGAGCAGTACTTC. Encoded protein: CSARAGGGGILEQYF.

This clonotype was counted a single time. The chain recombines TRBV5-6 with TRBJ2-5; D possibly matches TRBD1 or TRBD2 (5 bases each). The CDR3 covers 14 residues. The germline V gene has CDR1 SGHDT and CDR2 YYEEEE. V gave up 4 bases and J gave up 7 bases, with 17 bases separating them. DNA for the CDR3: TGTGCCAGCAGCCGCGTACAGGTTGGAGGGACCCAGTACTTC. Residues: CASSRVQVGGTQYF.

This clonotype appeared many times. This chain links TRBV19 with TRBJ2-7; TRBD2 matches 8 bases. The CDR3 covers 15 residues. The V segment lost 3 bases and the J segment 0 bases; nucleotides outside the gene matches: 4. Germline assignment: CDR1 LNHDA and CDR2 SQIVND (reference sequence). CDR3 bases: TGTGCCAGTAGTATGGCAAGCGGGAGCTCCTACGAGCAGTACTTC. This translates into CASSMASGSSYEQYF.

This clonotype was counted at least ten times. The chain carries TRBV20-1 and TRBJ2-1, with TRBD2 matching over 16 bases. CDR1 DFQATT and CDR2 SNEGSKA come from the germline V gene (reference sequence). V was pared by 3 bases and J by 6 bases, with 2 bases of the junction left unmatched. The CDR3 spans 15 residues. CDR3 DNA sequence: TGCAGTGCTAGGGGACTAGCGGGGGGGCTCAATGAGCAGTTCTTC. Amino acid sequence: CSARGLAGGLNEQFF.

This clonotype was counted at least ten times. V and J are TRBV6-1 and TRBJ2-1; 8 nucleotides align to TRBD1. V lost 5 bases and J lost 2; bases outside the gene matches: 8. Germline assignment: CDR1 MNHNS and CDR2 SASEGT. The CDR3 covers 16 residues. This CDR3 is CASSRDRRPTYNEQFF. The CDR3 region has the DNA TGTGCCAGCAGTCGGGACAGGCGCCCTACCTACAATGAGCAGTTCTTC.

This CDR3 is CASSTSGHQETQYF. Written as DNA, the CDR3 is TGTGCCAGCAGTACTAGCGGGCACCAAGAGACCCAGTACTTC. V is TRBV6-1 and J is TRBJ2-5, with 9 bases that match TRBD2. Looked up from germline, CDR1 is MNHNS and CDR2 is SASEGT. Trimming took 5 bases from V and 0 from J; bases not matched to a gene: 1. This CDR3 has 14 residues.

This clonotype was detected many times. The chain is built from TRBV2 and TRBJ2-7, with a possible D match to TRBD2 (6 bases). V lost 6 bases and J lost 1, with 7 bases in between. This CDR3 region has 12 residues. CDR1 and CDR2 from the germline V gene are SNHLY and FYNNEI. Written as DNA, the CDR3 is TGTGCCAGCAGGCGGGATTCCTACGAGCAGTACTTC. It translates to CASRRDSYEQYF. Supplemented by reference TRBV2 and TRBJ2-7, the full variable domain reads EPEVTQTPSHQVTQMGQEVILRCVPISNHLYFYWYRQILGQKVEFLVSFYNNEISEKSEIFDDQFSVERPDGSNFTLKIRSTKLEDSAMYFCASRRDSYEQYFGPGTRLTVT.

This clonotype was detected ten times or more. This sequence joins TRBV6-1 and TRBJ1-1; D is ambiguous. This CDR3 region has 13 residues. V was pared by 2 bases and J by 2 bases, with 6 bases between. Germline-derived CDR1 and CDR2 are MNHNS and SASEGT. Here the CDR3 reads CASSEPRNTEAFF. CDR3 nucleotide sequence: TGTGCCAGCAGTGAACCGAGAAACACTGAAGCTTTCTTT.

This clonotype was found many times. The V gene is TRBV4-1, the J gene TRBJ2-1, with TRBD2 matching over 11 bases. CDR1 is MGHRA and CDR2 is YSYEKL in the germline V gene. V gave up 1 base and J gave up 5 bases; unmatched junction bases: 1. The CDR3 loop spans 15 amino acids. This CDR3 reads CASSQGLAGNNEQFF. The CDR3 DNA reads TGCGCCAGCAGCCAAGGACTAGCGGGGAACAATGAGCAGTTCTTC.

The chain recombines TRBV5-1 with TRBJ1-2, with D perhaps matching TRBD1 (5 bases). The CDR3 runs 14 residues. V was cut by 6 bases and J by 6 bases, with 18 bases left in between. The V gene's germline CDR1 is SGHRS and CDR2 YFSETQ. CDR3 coding DNA: TGCGCCAGCAACCCTCGACAGAACCCTCATGGCTACACCTTC. Residues: CASNPRQNPHGYTF.